Listed here are 6 T cell receptor beta chains from one sample, sequenced in a study of T cell responses to AZD1222 COVID-19 vaccine. TCRdb's copy holds only in-frame clones and misses some; the assay was immunoSEQ multiplex PCR. Of approximately 100,000 clones in the sample, roughly 91% were seen once. The sequences come from peripheral blood, collected on day 0 of AZD1222 vaccination. Every receptor here comes from an adult in good health.

The chain couples TRBV9 to TRBJ1-4; TRBD1 is a possible D gene (5 bases). The CDR3 is made up of 15 amino acids. Germline CDR1 and CDR2: SGDLS and YYNGEE. V lost 0 bases and J lost 0, with 6 bases in between. DNA of the CDR3: TGTGCCAGCAGCGTAGGGGGGACAACTAATGAAAAACTGTTTTTT. It specifies CASSVGGTTNEKLFF.

DNA for the CDR3: TGTGCCAGCAGCTTAGCGGACGCAAGTTCACCCCTCCACTTT. It specifies CASSLADASSPLHF. This chain joins TRBV11-3 and TRBJ1-6; D uncertain. The germline V gene has CDR1 SGHNT and CDR2 YENEEA. The CDR3 contains 14 residues. Trimming removed 1 base from V and 9 bases from J, with 10 bases in between.

CDR3 in DNA: TGCGCCAGCAGCCAAGGGGGACTAGCGGGAGTAGGGGCCGGGGAGCTGTTTTTT. Translation: CASSQGGLAGVGAGELFF. This chain connects TRBV4-1 to TRBJ2-2, with 14 bases fitting TRBD2. With 1 base clipped from V and 6 bases from J, the junction kept 7 bases outside the gene matches. CDR1 and CDR2 from the germline V gene are MGHRA and YSYEKL. This CDR3 spans 18 amino acids.

V is TRBV6-6 and J is TRBJ2-3; 10 bases line up with TRBD1. The germline CDR1 and CDR2 sequences are MNHNY and SVGAGI (reference sequence). The V gene end was trimmed by 6 bases and the J gene end by 2 bases; junction bases not matched to a gene: 20. This CDR3 is 20 amino acids long. CDR3 protein: CASSLQPGQGPQSLTDTQYF. The CDR3 DNA reads TGTGCCAGCAGCCTCCAACCGGGACAGGGGCCCCAGTCCCTCACAGATACGCAGTATTTT.

The chain recombines TRBV12-1 with TRBJ2-7; TRBD2 is the table's D call, not checked against the DNA. TRBV12-1 is a pseudogene locus. The CDR3 consists of 14 residues. CDR3 loop: CASRSSALFYEQYF. DNA of the CDR3: TGTGCCAGCAGGAGTAGCGCTCTTTTCTACGAGCAGTACTTC.

The chain joins TRBV7-8 to TRBJ1-2, with a weak D call TRBD1 (5 bases). V was clipped by 2 bases and J by 6 bases, with 10 bases between them. Germline V gene sequence: CDR1 SGHVS, CDR2 FQNEAQ. CDR3 length: 13 residues. The CDR3 coding sequence is TGTGCCAGCAGCTTATATACCAGGGATGGCTACACCTTC. This codes for CASSLYTRDGYTF. Combining the CDR3 with reference TRBV7-8 and TRBJ1-2 gives the whole variable domain GAGVSQSPRYKVAKRGQDVALRCDPISGHVSLFWYQQALGQGPEFLTYFQNEAQLDKSGLPSDRFFAERPEGSVSTLKIQRTQQEDSAVYLCASSLYTRDGYTFGSGTRLTVV.